This paragraph reports one T cell receptor (beta chain). What it binds is not known. The entry originates in a study of T cell repertoires in cytomegalovirus infection. TCRdb reprocessed the reads via MiXCR and lists one record per CDR3 protein. The sample has about 310,000 distinct CDR3 sequences, 20% to 25% seen once; the top ten hold less than 15%. CDR1 SGHTA and CDR2 FQGTGA come from the germline V gene. The trim removed 0 bases at V and 1 base at J, leaving 5 bases unmatched. This CDR3 is built from 17 residues. The rearrangement links TRBV7-3 to TRBJ2-3; 9 nucleotides match TRBD2. This receptor was obtained from a human donor in good health (CMV status not recorded). Some clones in this sample may be carry-over from other donors' samples. Sequencing was performed on cultured PBMCs, taken from culture after CMV antigen stimulation. The CDR3 is CASSLTALAGGTDTQYF. CDR3 in DNA: TGTGCCAGCAGCTTAACGGCACTAGCGGGTGGCACAGATACGCAGTATTTT.